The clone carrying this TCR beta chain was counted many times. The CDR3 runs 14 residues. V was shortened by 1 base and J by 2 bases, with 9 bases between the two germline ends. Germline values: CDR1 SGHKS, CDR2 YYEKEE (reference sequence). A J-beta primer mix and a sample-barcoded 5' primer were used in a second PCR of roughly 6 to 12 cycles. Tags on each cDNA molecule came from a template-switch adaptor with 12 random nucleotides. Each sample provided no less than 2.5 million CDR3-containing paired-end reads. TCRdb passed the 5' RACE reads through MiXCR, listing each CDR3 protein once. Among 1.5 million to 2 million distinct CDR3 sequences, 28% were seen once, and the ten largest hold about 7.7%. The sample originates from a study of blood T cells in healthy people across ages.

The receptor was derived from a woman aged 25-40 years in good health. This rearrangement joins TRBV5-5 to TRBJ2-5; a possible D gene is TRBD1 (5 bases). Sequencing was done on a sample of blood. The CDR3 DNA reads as TGTGCCAGCAGCTTGATCGACAGTCAAGAGACCCAGTACTTC. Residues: CASSLIDSQETQYF.